A selection of T cell receptor beta chains follows, all from one sample in a study of cytomegalovirus exposure and HLA in healthy donors. Produced via immunoSEQ multiplex PCR; TCRdb's table is partial and in-frame only. The table lists 40,000 or so clones. The sequencing sample was made of PBMCs. The receptors stem from a woman aged 25 to 45 in good health and CMV-seropositive. The CDR3 runs from the conserved cysteine through the conserved F or W. D genes are given only for firm matches. Size is omitted from some rows. Given values are once, few, many or a class for expanded clones.

v_call,j_call,d_call,clone_size,cdr3_length,cdr3_aa,cdr3_nt
TRBV11-2,TRBJ1-2,-,-,16,CASSPRFQDTNYGYTF,TGTGCCAGCAGCCCCCGGTTCCAGGACACTAACTATGGCTACACCTTC
TRBV30,TRBJ1-4,-,-,14,CAWSPITTNEKLFF,TGTGCCTGGAGCCCTATCACAACTAATGAAAAACTGTTTTTT
TRBV28,TRBJ2-3,TRBD2,-,20,CASSLFRRTRVREGTDKQYF,TGTGCCAGCAGTTTATTCCGGCGGACTAGAGTACGAGAGGGCACAGATAAGCAGTATTTT
TRBV19,TRBJ1-4,TRBD1,-,17,CASSIVTGRKRSEKLFF,TGTGCCAGTAGTATAGTGACAGGGAGAAAGCGGAGTGAAAAACTGTTTTTT
TRBV18,TRBJ2-1,TRBD2,-,16,CASSPPNAGGPNEQFF,TGTGCCAGCTCACCACCCAACGCGGGGGGACCCAATGAGCAGTTCTTC
TRBV5-5,TRBJ2-7,TRBD2,-,15,CASSTSGNKRYEQYF,TGTGCCAGCAGCACTAGCGGAAACAAGCGCTACGAGCAGTACTTC
TRBV5-1,TRBJ2-5,-,-,11,CASSFEETQYF,TGCGCCAGCAGCTTTGAGGAGACCCAGTACTTC
TRBV5-1,TRBJ2-2,TRBD1,-,16,CASSAPGTGNTGELFF,TGCGCCAGCAGCGCCCCCGGGACAGGGAACACCGGGGAGCTGTTTTTT
TRBV5-1,TRBJ2-5,TRBD2,-,16,CASSPGPSGGQETQYF,TGCGCCAGCAGCCCTGGCCCTAGCGGGGGCCAAGAGACCCAGTACTTC
TRBV2,TRBJ2-3,TRBD1,-,16,CASRLQGPTITDTQYF,TGTGCCAGCAGGTTACAGGGGCCCACGATCACAGATACGCAGTATTTT
TRBV27,TRBJ1-3,TRBD1,-,15,CASSMGTGLGNTIYF,TGTGCCAGCAGTATGGGGACAGGGTTGGGAAACACCATATATTTT
TRBV11-3,TRBJ2-5,TRBD2,-,17,CASSTWSKASGGETQYF,TGTGCCAGCAGCACCTGGTCAAAGGCTAGCGGGGGAGAGACCCAGTACTTC
TRBV5-1,TRBJ2-1,-,-,15,CASSFEPNPYNEQFF,TGCGCCAGCAGCTTTGAGCCAAACCCCTACAATGAGCAGTTCTTC
TRBV6-5,TRBJ1-2,-,-,15,CASSYSRGGSYGYTF,TGTGCCAGCAGTTACTCGAGGGGGGGAAGCTATGGCTACACCTTC
TRBV19,TRBJ2-7,TRBD1,-,14,CASSTRTGFYEQYF,TGTGCCAGTAGTACCAGGACAGGGTTCTACGAGCAGTACTTC
TRBV7-8,TRBJ2-5,TRBD2,-,18,CASSPRIGTSGGEETQYF,TGTGCCAGCAGCCCAAGAATTGGGACTAGCGGGGGAGAAGAGACCCAGTACTTC
TRBV2,TRBJ1-5,TRBD1,-,14,CASRGTGFNQPQHF,TGTGCCAGCAGAGGGACAGGGTTCAATCAGCCCCAGCATTTT
TRBV7-9,TRBJ1-2,-,-,13,CASSKLGDYGYTF,TGTGCCAGCAGCAAATTAGGGGACTATGGCTACACCTTC
TRBV6-1,TRBJ2-7,TRBD1,-,16,CASSEAFRQGSHEQYF,TGTGCCAGCAGTGAAGCCTTTAGACAGGGATCCCACGAGCAGTACTTC
TRBV5-5,TRBJ2-7,-,-,15,CASSLGGTVSYEQYF,TGTGCCAGCAGCTTAGGAGGGACCGTCTCCTACGAGCAGTACTTC
TRBV30,TRBJ1-1,-,-,16,CAWSPRGYKGVTEAFF,TGTGCCTGGAGTCCTCGGGGATACAAAGGTGTCACTGAAGCTTTCTTT
TRBV7-8,TRBJ1-1,TRBD1,-,14,CASSTRQGTTEAFF,TGTGCCAGCAGCACGAGACAGGGCACCACTGAAGCTTTCTTT
TRBV6-6,TRBJ2-3,TRBD2,-,14,CASRSTSGGDTQYF,TGTGCCAGCAGGTCGACTAGCGGGGGGGATACGCAGTATTTT
TRBV11-2,TRBJ2-7,TRBD1,-,14,CASSVGQGPYEQYF,TGTGCCAGCAGCGTGGGACAGGGACCCTACGAGCAGTACTTC
TRBV6-6,TRBJ1-5,TRBD1,-,15,CASSLRTGGHQPQHF,TGTGCCAGCAGCCTACGGACAGGGGGCCATCAGCCCCAGCATTTT
TRBV5-1,TRBJ2-5,TRBD2,-,14,CASSLVGGSETQYF,TGCGCCAGCAGCTTGGTGGGGGGGTCGGAGACCCAGTACTTC
TRBV7-6,TRBJ1-2,-,-,15,CASSSKAAPGYGYTF,TGTGCCAGCAGCTCAAAGGCCGCGCCAGGCTATGGCTACACCTTC
TRBV18,TRBJ1-6,TRBD1,-,16,CASSPSGGQINSPLHF,TGTGCCAGCTCACCATCCGGGGGACAGATTAATTCACCCCTCCACTTT
TRBV28,TRBJ2-6,-,-,16,CASSLWGSPGANVLTF,TGTGCCAGCAGTTTATGGGGCTCTCCTGGGGCCAACGTCCTGACTTTC
TRBV11-3,TRBJ1-2,TRBD1,-,13,CASSLGGTDGYTF,TGTGCCAGCAGCTTAGGTGGGACAGATGGCTACACCTTC
TRBV11-3,TRBJ2-2,-,-,13,CASSRLQNGELFF,TGTGCCAGCAGTCGACTTCAAAACGGGGAGCTGTTTTTT
TRBV18,TRBJ2-7,TRBD1,-,14,CASSLRGQGREQYF,TGTGCCAGCTCACTCCGAGGACAGGGACGCGAGCAGTACTTC
TRBV6-4,TRBJ2-1,TRBD1,medium-sized,14,CASSEGTGGNEQFF,TGTGCCAGCAGTGAGGGGACAGGGGGCAATGAGCAGTTCTTC
TRBV19,TRBJ1-3,-,-,13,CASSIHSGNTIYF,TGTGCCAGTAGTATTCACTCTGGAAACACCATATATTTT
TRBV6-4,TRBJ2-2,-,-,13,CASSEQDTGELFF,TGTGCCAGCAGTGAACAGGACACCGGGGAGCTGTTTTTT
TRBV11-2,TRBJ2-7,TRBD1,-,16,CASSLGVGTVLYEQYF,TGTGCCAGCAGCTTAGGGGTCGGGACAGTGTTGTACGAGCAGTACTTC
TRBV5-1,TRBJ2-3,TRBD1,-,16,CASSLLGQGTTDTQYF,TGCGCCAGCAGCTTGCTGGGACAGGGGACAACAGATACGCAGTATTTT
TRBV7-2,TRBJ2-7,-,-,12,CASSFGTYEQYF,TGTGCCAGCAGCTTCGGTACCTACGAGCAGTACTTC
TRBV5-1,TRBJ2-2,TRBD1,-,16,CASSLLTGLNTGELFF,TGCGCCAGCAGCCTTCTGACAGGGTTGAACACCGGGGAGCTGTTTTTT
TRBV6-5,TRBJ1-1,TRBD1,-,13,CASTRGENTEAFF,TGTGCCAGCACCAGGGGGGAGAACACTGAAGCTTTCTTT
TRBV5-1,TRBJ2-2,TRBD2,-,16,CASSLRTSGDTGELFF,TGCGCCAGCAGCCTCCGGACTAGCGGGGACACCGGGGAGCTGTTTTTT
TRBV30,TRBJ2-1,TRBD2,-,15,CAWSVRRGGYNEQFF,TGTGCCTGGAGTGTAAGGCGGGGGGGTTACAATGAGCAGTTCTTC
TRBV2,TRBJ2-7,-,-,15,CASSEPGQGIAEQYF,TGTGCCAGCAGTGAACCTGGGCAGGGGATCGCGGAGCAGTACTTC
TRBV11-2,TRBJ1-5,-,-,15,CASSRGGQQNQPQHF,TGTGCCAGCAGCCGGGGCGGACAGCAGAATCAGCCCCAGCATTTT
TRBV5-8,TRBJ2-7,TRBD1,-,18,CASSLWGGFGTGDYEQYF,TGTGCCAGCAGCTTGTGGGGGGGGTTCGGGACAGGGGACTACGAGCAGTACTTC